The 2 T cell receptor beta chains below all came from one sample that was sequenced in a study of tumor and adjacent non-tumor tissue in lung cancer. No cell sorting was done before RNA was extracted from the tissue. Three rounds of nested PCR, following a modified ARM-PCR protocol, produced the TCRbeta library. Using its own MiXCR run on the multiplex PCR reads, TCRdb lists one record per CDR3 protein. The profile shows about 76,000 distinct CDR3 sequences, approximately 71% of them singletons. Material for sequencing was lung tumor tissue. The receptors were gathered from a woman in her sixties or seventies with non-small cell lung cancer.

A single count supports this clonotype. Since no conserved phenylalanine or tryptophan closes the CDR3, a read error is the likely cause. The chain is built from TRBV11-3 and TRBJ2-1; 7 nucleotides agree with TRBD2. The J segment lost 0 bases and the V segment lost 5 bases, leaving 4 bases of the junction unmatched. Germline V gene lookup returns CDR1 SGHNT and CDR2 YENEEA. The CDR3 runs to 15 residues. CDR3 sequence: CASSRRTSSYNEQFY. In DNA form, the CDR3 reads TGTGCCAGCAGCCGCCGGACTAGCTCCTACAATGAGCAGTTCTAC.

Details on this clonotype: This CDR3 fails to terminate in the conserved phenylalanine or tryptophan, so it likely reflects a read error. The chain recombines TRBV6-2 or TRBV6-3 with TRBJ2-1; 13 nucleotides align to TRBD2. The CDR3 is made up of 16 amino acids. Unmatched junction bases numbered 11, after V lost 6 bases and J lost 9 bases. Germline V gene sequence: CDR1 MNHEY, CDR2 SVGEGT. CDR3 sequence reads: CASSYRLAGGVSEQFL. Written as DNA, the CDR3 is TGTGCCAGCAGCTACCGACTAGCGGGAGGTGTCAGTGAGCAGTTCCTC.